This T cell receptor beta chain is from a study of T cell changes during pregnancy in multiple sclerosis. The table came from immunoSEQ multiplex PCR; TCRdb's copy has only in-frame clones and leaves some out. The table lists 65,000 to 85,000 clones, 91% of them singletons. V shed 6 bases and J 5 bases; nucleotides not matched to a gene: 10. The CDR3 runs 16 residues. Germline V gene data show CDR1 as MNHEY and CDR2 as SMNVEV (reference sequence). The sequencing used peripheral blood, collected in the second trimester of pregnancy. The receptor was isolated from a female donor with multiple sclerosis, enrolled in a pregnancy study. This rearrangement joins TRBV27 to TRBJ2-5, with 12 bases aligning to TRBD2. The CDR3 reads CASSDTTSGRWETQYF. CDR3 sequence (DNA): TGTGCCAGCAGCGACACGACTAGCGGGAGATGGGAGACCCAGTACTTC.